This is a list of T cell receptor beta chains from one sample in a study of blood T cells in healthy people across ages. One entry per CDR3 protein, called by TCRdb with MiXCR from the 5' RACE reads. Of hundreds of thousands of distinct CDR3 sequences in the sample, about a fifth are singletons; the top ten hold approximately 20%. Sequenced sample: blood. All receptors come from a man aged 65 to 85 in good health. Both conserved end residues are part of each CDR3. The D gene is left open where the match is weak. Expanded clones get a size class; other rows say once, few or many, or leave the size out.

>-|TRBJ2-7|-|TRBV7-9
CASSPPGTSLEQYF
TGTGCCAGCTCCCCCCCGGGCACATCTCTCGAGCAGTACTTC
>-|TRBJ1-2|few|TRBV14
CASSQSSRDGGGYTF
TGTGCCAGCAGCCAGTCCAGCAGGGACGGTGGTGGCTACACCTTC
>-|TRBJ2-3|once|TRBV3-1
CASSQDPIAVSKYF
TGTGCCAGCAGCCAAGATCCCATCGCCGTGTCGAAGTATTTT
>TRBD1|TRBJ1-5|-|TRBV6-2/TRBV6-3
CASRSGGTGAQPQHF
TGTGCCAGCAGATCCGGTGGGACAGGGGCTCAGCCCCAGCATTTT
>-|TRBJ2-6|-|TRBV6-5
CASMGTTQNPSGANVLTF
TGTGCCAGCATGGGGACGACCCAAAATCCTTCTGGGGCCAACGTCCTGACTTTC
>TRBD2|TRBJ2-1|few|TRBV29-1
CSVDSASGTNEQFF
TGCAGCGTTGACTCGGCTAGCGGGACGAATGAGCAGTTCTTC
>TRBD1|TRBJ2-7|-|TRBV12-3/TRBV12-4
CASRGGQGSSYEQYF
TGTGCCAGCAGGGGAGGACAGGGGAGCTCCTACGAGCAGTACTTC
>TRBD2|TRBJ2-1|-|TRBV27
CASSARTSGRANEQFF
TGTGCCAGCAGTGCCCGGACTAGCGGGAGGGCCAATGAGCAGTTCTTC
>-|TRBJ2-5|few|TRBV9
CASSVGGLAGLQETQYF
TGTGCCAGCAGCGTAGGGGGACTGGCGGGATTGCAAGAGACCCAGTACTTC
>TRBD2|TRBJ2-3|-|TRBV5-1
CATSAGSTDTQYF
TGCGCCACCTCAGCGGGGAGCACAGATACGCAGTATTTT
>-|TRBJ1-4|-|TRBV7-9
CASSLIALEKLFF
TGTGCCAGCAGCTTAATTGCCTTGGAAAAACTGTTTTTT
>-|TRBJ2-1|few|TRBV10-3
CAITKGQLDNEQFF
TGTGCCATCACTAAAGGACAGCTCGACAATGAGCAGTTCTTC
>-|TRBJ2-1|-|TRBV5-1
CASSAGLLNNEQFF
TGCGCCAGCAGCGCCGGGCTATTAAACAATGAGCAGTTCTTC
>-|TRBJ2-2|-|TRBV29-1
CSVGRGVGTGELFF
TGCAGCGTTGGGAGGGGAGTCGGCACCGGGGAGCTGTTTTTT
>TRBD2|TRBJ2-5|-|TRBV3-1
CASSQRTSGGGSIKETQYF
TGTGCCAGCAGCCAGAGGACTAGCGGGGGAGGATCGATCAAAGAGACCCAGTACTTC
>-|TRBJ2-1|few|TRBV20-1
CSASQPGLYNEQFF
TGCAGTGCTAGTCAGCCTGGTCTCTACAATGAGCAGTTCTTC
>TRBD2|TRBJ2-1|few|TRBV9
CASSLGLAGGSTNEQFF
TGTGCCAGCAGCCTGGGACTAGCGGGAGGGTCTACGAATGAGCAGTTCTTC
>-|TRBJ2-2|-|TRBV5-6
CASSWTTPGELFF
TGTGCCAGCAGCTGGACTACCCCCGGGGAGCTGTTTTTT
>TRBD1|TRBJ1-2|-|TRBV28
CASIEQGARYGYTF
TGTGCCAGCATAGAACAGGGGGCCCGCTATGGCTACACCTTC
>-|TRBJ2-5|-|TRBV20-1
CSATPPSGDQETQYF
TGCAGTGCTACCCCGCCATCGGGAGACCAAGAGACCCAGTACTTC
>-|TRBJ2-1|-|TRBV11-2
CASSLDGGFMGGQFF
TGTGCCAGCAGCTTAGATGGGGGATTTATGGGTGGGCAGTTCTTC
>-|TRBJ2-5|few|TRBV12-3/TRBV12-4
CASSFWEERETQYF
TGTGCCAGCAGTTTTTGGGAGGAGAGAGAGACCCAGTACTTC
>TRBD2|TRBJ2-3|-|TRBV2
CASRLRSGGSDTQYF
TGTGCCAGCAGGCTCCGCAGCGGGGGCTCAGATACGCAGTATTTT
>TRBD2|TRBJ2-2|few|TRBV7-7
CASSRLAGGNTGELFF
TGTGCCAGCAGCCGTCTAGCGGGAGGGAACACCGGGGAGCTGTTTTTT